This T cell receptor beta chain was recovered during a study of beta chain features in type 1 diabetes. Study-wide context: Age and gender were similar between patients and healthy donors, as were cell yields. All samples together contributed 107,917,701 sorted cells for examination. The study, taken as a whole, reports: More deletions and fewer insertions at VDJ junctions were found in patients with type 1 diabetes. Patients with Type 1 diabetes showed moderately but significantly shorter TCRB CDR3s in all four CD4+ subsets.

As regards this clone: Its target is unknown.

Sequenced material consisted of expressed TCRB transcripts (all of the isolated RNA was reverse transcribed). The method was immunoSEQ multiplex PCR; TCRdb's version includes in-frame clones alone and lacks a portion of them. The table records roughly 150,000 clones, less than 10% of them present only once. Over 95% purity was reached by all sorted populations. The clonotype was recovered from a man aged 18-30 years with type 1 diabetes. Source material: central memory CD4+ T cells from blood.

The CDR3, as DNA: TGTGCCAGCTCGGAGGACAGTAACTATGGCTACACCTTC. Its translation: CASSEDSNYGYTF. The chain has TRBV18 and TRBJ1-2; D is perhaps TRBD1 (6 bases). Per germline, CDR1 KGHSH and CDR2 LQKENI. The V end lost 6 bases, the J end lost 1 base, and 9 bases lay between the germline ends. CDR3 size: 13 residues.